The rows below give T cell receptor beta chains drawn from one sample of a study of T cells in Graves' hyperthyroidism and ophthalmopathy. TCRdb re-analysed the multiplex PCR reads in MiXCR, keeping a single row per CDR3 protein. The table has 310,000 or so distinct CDR3 sequences, more than 15% seen once. The sequencing input was blood. The source of these receptors is a woman in her sixties with Graves' ophthalmopathy. CDR3s include the opening cysteine and the closing phenylalanine or tryptophan. A D gene is named only where the DNA matches it firmly. Not all rows give a size; the values are once, few, many and, for expanded clones, a class.

d_call	clone_size	v_call	j_call	cdr3_nt	cdr3_aa
.	.	TRBV27	TRBJ1-5	TGTGCCAGCAGTTTCGGGGGGGGCCAGACAGGTCAGCCCCAGCATTTT	CASSFGGGQTGQPQHF
.	once	TRBV27	TRBJ2-7	TGTGCCAGCAGTTTAGGCATATGGACAGACGACGAGCAGTACTTC	CASSLGIWTDDEQYF
.	many	TRBV18	TRBJ1-5	TGTGCCAGCTCACTCAACAGGGAAAACAATCAGCCCCAGCATTTT	CASSLNRENNQPQHF
.	many	TRBV18	TRBJ1-5	TGTGCCAGCTCACCAGACGCCAGCAATCAGCCCCAGCATTTT	CASSPDASNQPQHF
.	.	TRBV2	TRBJ1-2	TGTGCCAGCAATCCGGACCTGGGAGGCTACACCTTC	CASNPDLGGYTF
.	many	TRBV2	TRBJ1-4	TGTGCCAGCCGAAGAGGGTCTAATGAAAAACTGTTTTTT	CASRRGSNEKLFF
.	.	TRBV6-2/TRBV6-3	TRBJ1-1	TGTGCCAGCAGTTACTCGATATTCTCCGGGACGGCGGACACTGAAGCTTTCTTT	CASSYSIFSGTADTEAFF
.	few	TRBV12-3/TRBV12-4	TRBJ1-2	TGTGCCAGCAGTTTAATAAGCGGCTACACCTTC	CASSLISGYTF
.	many	TRBV3-1	TRBJ1-2	TGTGCAGTCAGTGGAGGTGAAATCTATGGCTACACCTTC	CAVSGGEIYGYTF
.	once	TRBV7-9	TRBJ1-2	TGTGCCAGCAGCTACAGGGTCGGCTACACCTTC	CASSYRVGYTF
.	many	TRBV7-9	TRBJ2-1	TGTGCCAGCAGCCCCGCCCGGACAGCCGTTTACAATGAGCAGTTCTTC	CASSPARTAVYNEQFF
TRBD1	few	TRBV20-1	TRBJ2-7	TGCAGTGCCACGGGACAGGGGCCTTCTTCTTACGCCAGGGACTACGAGCAGTACTTC	CSATGQGPSSYARDYEQYF
.	few	TRBV4-1	TRBJ2-7	TGCGCCAGCAGCCAGGGGCTGACTCTCTACGAGCAGTACTTC	CASSQGLTLYEQYF
TRBD1	many	TRBV28	TRBJ2-7	TGTGCCAGCAGTTTATATTCGGACAGGGACTACGAGCAGTACTTC	CASSLYSDRDYEQYF
TRBD2	.	TRBV30	TRBJ2-7	TGTGCCTGGAGTGATACTAGCGGATTCTACGAGCAGTACTTC	CAWSDTSGFYEQYF
.	many	TRBV6-5	TRBJ2-1	TGTGCCAGCAGTTATGTCTCGGGGGCGAGAAGACGCAATTGGGGCAATGAGCAGTTCTTC	CASSYVSGARRRNWGNEQFF
.	few	TRBV19	TRBJ1-1	TGTGCCAGTAGTATCCGGAGACGGGGGCGGTGGACTGAAGCTTTCTTT	CASSIRRRGRWTEAFF
TRBD2	.	TRBV7-9	TRBJ2-4	TGTGCCAGCAGCTTGAAGTCGACGCGGGAGAAGAACATTCAGTACTTC	CASSLKSTREKNIQYF
.	many	TRBV28	TRBJ2-1	TGTGCCAGTGTGAAGACTAGAGTCACCAATGAGCAGTTCTTC	CASVKTRVTNEQFF
.	many	TRBV3-1	TRBJ1-1	TGTGCCAGCAGTCGCAGACAAACGAACACTGAAGCTTTCTTT	CASSRRQTNTEAFF
.	many	TRBV28	TRBJ2-7	TGTGCCAGCAGTCCCCAGTCCAGGGGCCACGAGCAGTACTTC	CASSPQSRGHEQYF
.	many	TRBV4-1	TRBJ2-5	TGCGCCAGCAGCCAAGCGGAACAGGAAGAGACCCAGTACTTC	CASSQAEQEETQYF
.	many	TRBV5-8	TRBJ2-1	TGTGCCAGCAGCTTGTACGGGGGCCCTATCTACAATGAGCAGTTCTTC	CASSLYGGPIYNEQFF
TRBD1	many	TRBV20-1	TRBJ1-1	TGCAGTGCGAGGAGGGGGCGTTTAGGTTTCAGCTCTGAAGCTTTCTTT	CSARRGRLGFSSEAFF
TRBD1	few	TRBV7-2	TRBJ1-1	TGTGCCAGCAGCTTATTCCACAGGGGTGGTTCTGAAGCTTTCTTT	CASSLFHRGGSEAFF
.	many	TRBV20-1	TRBJ2-2	TGCAGTGCGGTTATTAACACCGGGGAGCTGTTTTTT	CSAVINTGELFF
.	many	TRBV20-1	TRBJ2-7	TGCAGTGCTAGAGGGGACATTCTGGGTGAGCAGTACTTC	CSARGDILGEQYF
.	.	TRBV19	TRBJ1-2	TGTGCCAGTAGTACCCCCCCCGGGGGCAATGGCTACACCTTC	CASSTPPGGNGYTF
TRBD1	.	TRBV20-1	TRBJ1-5	TGCAGTGCCAACAGGGGGCGGATCAATCAGCCCCAGCATTTT	CSANRGRINQPQHF
TRBD1	many	TRBV28	TRBJ1-5	TGTGCCAGCAGTCCGCCCCAGACAGGGGGCGGTCAGCCCCAGCATTTT	CASSPPQTGGGQPQHF